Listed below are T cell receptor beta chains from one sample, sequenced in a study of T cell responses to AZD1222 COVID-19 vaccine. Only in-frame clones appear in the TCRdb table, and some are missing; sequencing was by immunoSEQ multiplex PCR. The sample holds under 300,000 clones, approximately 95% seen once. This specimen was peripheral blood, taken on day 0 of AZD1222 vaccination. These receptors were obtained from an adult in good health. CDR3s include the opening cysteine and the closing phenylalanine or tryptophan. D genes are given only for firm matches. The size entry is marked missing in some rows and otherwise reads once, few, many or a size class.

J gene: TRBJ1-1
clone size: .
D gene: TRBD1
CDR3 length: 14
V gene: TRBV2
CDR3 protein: CASRGGGPNTEAFF
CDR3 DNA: TGTGCCAGCAGGGGAGGGGGCCCGAACACTGAAGCTTTCTTT

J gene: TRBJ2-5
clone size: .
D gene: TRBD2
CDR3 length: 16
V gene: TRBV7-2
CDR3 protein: CASSLAGAGEQETQYF
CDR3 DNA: TGTGCCAGCAGCTTAGCTGGAGCGGGAGAACAAGAGACCCAGTACTTC

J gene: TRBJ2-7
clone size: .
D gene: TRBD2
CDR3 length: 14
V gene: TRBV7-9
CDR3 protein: CASSLTGGHNEQYF
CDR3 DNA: TGTGCCAGCAGCTTGACGGGGGGGCACAACGAGCAGTACTTC

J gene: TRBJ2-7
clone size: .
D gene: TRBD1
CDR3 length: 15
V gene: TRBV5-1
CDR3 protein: CASSLGDRGAYEQYF
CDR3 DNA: TGCGCCAGCAGCTTGGGGGACAGGGGGGCCTACGAGCAGTACTTC

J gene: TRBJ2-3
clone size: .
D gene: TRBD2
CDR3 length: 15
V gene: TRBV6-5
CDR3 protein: CASNSEGGDPDTQYF
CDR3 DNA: TGTGCCAGCAACTCCGAGGGAGGGGACCCAGATACGCAGTATTTT

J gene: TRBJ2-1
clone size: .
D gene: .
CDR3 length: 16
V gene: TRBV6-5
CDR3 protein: CASSYSKRVDYNEQFF
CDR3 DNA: TGTGCCAGCAGTTACTCAAAGCGGGTAGACTACAATGAGCAGTTCTTC

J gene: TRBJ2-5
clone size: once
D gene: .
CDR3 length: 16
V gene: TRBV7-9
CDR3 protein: CASSLGTWAGQETQYF
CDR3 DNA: TGTGCCAGCAGCTTAGGAACATGGGCGGGGCAAGAGACCCAGTACTTC

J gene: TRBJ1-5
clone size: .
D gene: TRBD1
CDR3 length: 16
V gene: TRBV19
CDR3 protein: CASSITQTGENQPQHF
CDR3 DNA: TGTGCCAGTAGTATTACCCAGACAGGGGAAAATCAGCCCCAGCATTTT

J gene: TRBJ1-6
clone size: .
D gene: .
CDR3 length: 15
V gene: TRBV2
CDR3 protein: CASSEGGVVNSPLHF
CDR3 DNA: TGTGCCAGCAGTGAAGGGGGCGTTGTTAATTCACCCCTCCACTTT

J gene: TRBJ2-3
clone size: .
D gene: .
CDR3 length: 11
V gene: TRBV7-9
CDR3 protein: CASSYKDTQYF
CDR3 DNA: TGTGCCAGCAGCTATAAAGATACGCAGTATTTT

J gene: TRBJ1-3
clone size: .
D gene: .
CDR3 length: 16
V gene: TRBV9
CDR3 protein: CASSAHSLYAGNTIYF
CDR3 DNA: TGTGCCAGCAGCGCCCACAGTTTATACGCTGGAAACACCATATATTTT

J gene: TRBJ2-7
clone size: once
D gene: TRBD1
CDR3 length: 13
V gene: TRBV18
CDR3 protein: CASSPDRALEQYF
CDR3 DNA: TGTGCCAGCTCACCTGACAGGGCTCTCGAGCAGTACTTC

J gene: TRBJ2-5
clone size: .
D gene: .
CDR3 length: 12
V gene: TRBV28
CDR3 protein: CASSLPQETQYF
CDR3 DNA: TGTGCCAGCAGTCTCCCGCAAGAGACCCAGTACTTC

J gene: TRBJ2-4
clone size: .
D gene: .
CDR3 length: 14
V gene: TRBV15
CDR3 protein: CATSPWGTKNIQYF
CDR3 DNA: TGTGCCACCAGTCCCTGGGGGACCAAAAACATTCAGTACTTC

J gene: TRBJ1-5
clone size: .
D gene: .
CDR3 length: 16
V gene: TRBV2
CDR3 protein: CASSGTGPFDNQPQHF
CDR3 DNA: TGTGCCAGCAGTGGTACAGGGCCATTTGACAATCAGCCCCAGCATTTT

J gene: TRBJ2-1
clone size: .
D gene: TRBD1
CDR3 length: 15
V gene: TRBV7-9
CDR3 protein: CASSLGQGPYNEQFF
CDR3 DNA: TGTGCCAGCAGCCTGGGACAGGGACCCTACAATGAGCAGTTCTTC